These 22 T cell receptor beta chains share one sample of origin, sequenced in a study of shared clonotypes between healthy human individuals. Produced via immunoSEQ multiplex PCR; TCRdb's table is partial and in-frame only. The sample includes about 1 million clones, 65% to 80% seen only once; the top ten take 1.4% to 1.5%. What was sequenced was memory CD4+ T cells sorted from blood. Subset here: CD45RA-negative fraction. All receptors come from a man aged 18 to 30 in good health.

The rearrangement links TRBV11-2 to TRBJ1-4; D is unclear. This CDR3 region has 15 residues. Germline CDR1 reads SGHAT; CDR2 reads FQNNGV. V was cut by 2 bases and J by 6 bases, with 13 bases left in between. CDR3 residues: CASSLSPGQYEKLFF. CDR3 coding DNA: TGTGCCAGCAGCTTAAGCCCGGGCCAGTATGAAAAACTGTTTTTT.

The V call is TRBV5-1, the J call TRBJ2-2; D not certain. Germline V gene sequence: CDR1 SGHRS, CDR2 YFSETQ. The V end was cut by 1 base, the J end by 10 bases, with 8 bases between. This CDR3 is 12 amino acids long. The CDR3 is CASSLTDEELFF. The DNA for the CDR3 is TGCGCCAGCAGCTTGACGGACGAGGAGCTGTTTTTT.

The CDR3 DNA is TGTGCCAGCAGTGAGGGGGCTGGATTAGAGACCCAGTACTTC. It yields the protein CASSEGAGLETQYF. The V gene is TRBV2, the J gene TRBJ2-5; a possible D gene is TRBD1 (6 bases). Germline-derived CDR1 and CDR2 are SNHLY and FYNNEI. This CDR3 region has 14 residues. With 3 bases removed from V and 4 bases from J, the gap between germline ends came to 12 bases.

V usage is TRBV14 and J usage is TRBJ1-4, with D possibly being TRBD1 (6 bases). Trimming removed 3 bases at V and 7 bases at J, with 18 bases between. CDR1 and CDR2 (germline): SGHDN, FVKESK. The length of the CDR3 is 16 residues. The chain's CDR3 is CASSQLQGKGGEKLFF. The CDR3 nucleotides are TGTGCCAGCAGCCAGCTTCAGGGGAAGGGAGGTGAAAAACTGTTTTTT.

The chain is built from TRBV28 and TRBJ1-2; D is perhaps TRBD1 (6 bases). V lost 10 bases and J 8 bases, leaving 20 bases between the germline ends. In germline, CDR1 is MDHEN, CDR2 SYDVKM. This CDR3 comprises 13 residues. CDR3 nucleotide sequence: TGTGCCACCCAGACCGGGGGGAGGGGGGGCTACACCTTC. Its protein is CATQTGGRGGYTF.

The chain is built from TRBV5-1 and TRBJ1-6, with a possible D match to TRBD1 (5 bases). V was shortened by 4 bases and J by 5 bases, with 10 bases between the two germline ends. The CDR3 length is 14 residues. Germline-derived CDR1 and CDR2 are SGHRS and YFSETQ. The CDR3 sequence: CASSQPGDNSPLHF. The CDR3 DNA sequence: TGCGCCAGCAGCCAACCGGGGGATAATTCACCCCTCCACTTT.

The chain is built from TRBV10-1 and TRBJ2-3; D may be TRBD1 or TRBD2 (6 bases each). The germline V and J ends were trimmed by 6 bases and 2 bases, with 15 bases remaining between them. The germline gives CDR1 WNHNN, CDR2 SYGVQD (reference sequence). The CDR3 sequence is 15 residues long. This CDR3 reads CASRMPGAPTDTQYF. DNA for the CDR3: TGCGCCAGCAGAATGCCGGGGGCCCCCACAGATACGCAGTATTTT.

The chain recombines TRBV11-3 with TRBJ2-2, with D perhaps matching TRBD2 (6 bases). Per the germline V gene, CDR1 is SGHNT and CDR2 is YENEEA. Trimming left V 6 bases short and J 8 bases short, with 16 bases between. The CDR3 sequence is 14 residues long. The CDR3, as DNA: TGTGCCAGCAGTCCAACGGGGCTAGCGGGGGAGCTGTTTTTT. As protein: CASSPTGLAGELFF. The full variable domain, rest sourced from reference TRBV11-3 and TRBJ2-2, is EAGVVQSPRYKIIEKKQPVAFWCNPISGHNTLYWYLQNLGQGPELLIRYENEEAVDDSQLPKDRFSAERLKGVDSTLKIQPAELGDSAVYLCASSPTGLAGELFFGEGSRLTVL.

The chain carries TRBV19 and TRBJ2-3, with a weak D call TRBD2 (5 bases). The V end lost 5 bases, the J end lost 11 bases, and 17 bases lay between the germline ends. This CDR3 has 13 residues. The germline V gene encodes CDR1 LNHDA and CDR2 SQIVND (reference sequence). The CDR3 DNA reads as TGTGCCAGTAGTGGTGGTACCTCCCGGGGGCAGTATTTT. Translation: CASSGGTSRGQYF.

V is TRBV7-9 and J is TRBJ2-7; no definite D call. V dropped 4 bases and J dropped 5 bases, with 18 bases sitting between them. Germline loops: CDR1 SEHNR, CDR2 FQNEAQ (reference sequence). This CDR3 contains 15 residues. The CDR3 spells CASSSGTSTTNEQYF. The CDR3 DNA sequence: TGTGCCAGCAGCTCCGGTACTTCAACCACGAACGAGCAGTACTTC.

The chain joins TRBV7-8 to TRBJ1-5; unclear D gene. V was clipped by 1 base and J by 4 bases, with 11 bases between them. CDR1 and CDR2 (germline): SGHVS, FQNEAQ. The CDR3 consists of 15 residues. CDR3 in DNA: TGTGCCAGCAGCTTAGTGGGGTACGGTAATCAGCCCCAGCATTTT. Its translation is CASSLVGYGNQPQHF.

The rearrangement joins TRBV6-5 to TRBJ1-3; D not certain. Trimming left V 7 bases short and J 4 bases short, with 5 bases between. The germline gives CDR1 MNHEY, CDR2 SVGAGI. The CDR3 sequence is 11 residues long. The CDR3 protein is CASIRGNTIYF. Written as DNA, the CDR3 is TGTGCCAGCATTCGCGGAAACACCATATATTTT.

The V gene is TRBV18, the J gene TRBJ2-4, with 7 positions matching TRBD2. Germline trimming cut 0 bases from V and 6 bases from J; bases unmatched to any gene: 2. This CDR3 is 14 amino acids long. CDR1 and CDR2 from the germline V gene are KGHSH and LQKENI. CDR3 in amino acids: CASSPPASGNIQYF. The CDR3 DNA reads TGTGCCAGCTCACCACCGGCTAGCGGAAACATTCAGTACTTC.

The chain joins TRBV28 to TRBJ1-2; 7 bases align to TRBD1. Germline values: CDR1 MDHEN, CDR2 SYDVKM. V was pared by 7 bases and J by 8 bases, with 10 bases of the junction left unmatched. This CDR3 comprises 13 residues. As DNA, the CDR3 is TGTGCCAGCATCCCAGGGGGGGATCGGGGCTACACCTTC. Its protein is CASIPGGDRGYTF.

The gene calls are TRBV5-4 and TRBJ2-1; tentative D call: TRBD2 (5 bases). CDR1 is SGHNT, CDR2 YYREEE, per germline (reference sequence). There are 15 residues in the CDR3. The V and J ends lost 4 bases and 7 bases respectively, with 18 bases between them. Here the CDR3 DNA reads TGTGCCAGCAGCCCCCCCAGCGGACCTGAGAATGAGCAGTTCTTC. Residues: CASSPPSGPENEQFF.

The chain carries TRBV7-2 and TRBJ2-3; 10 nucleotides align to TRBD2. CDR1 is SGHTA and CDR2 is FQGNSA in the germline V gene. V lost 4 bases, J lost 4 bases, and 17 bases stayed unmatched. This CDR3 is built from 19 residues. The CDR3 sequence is CASSSRPMILAGESDTQYF. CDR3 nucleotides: TGTGCCAGCAGCTCCAGGCCTATGATCCTAGCGGGAGAATCAGATACGCAGTATTTT.

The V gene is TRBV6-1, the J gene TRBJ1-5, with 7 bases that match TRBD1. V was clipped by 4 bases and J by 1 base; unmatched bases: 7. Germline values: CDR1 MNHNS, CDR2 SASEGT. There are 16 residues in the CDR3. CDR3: CASSGTGTTSNQPQHF. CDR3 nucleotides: TGTGCCAGCAGTGGGACAGGCACGACAAGCAATCAGCCCCAGCATTTT.

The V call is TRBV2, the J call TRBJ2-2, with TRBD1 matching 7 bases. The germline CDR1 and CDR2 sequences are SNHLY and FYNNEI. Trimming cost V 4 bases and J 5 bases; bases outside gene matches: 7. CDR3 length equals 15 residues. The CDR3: CASSAQGVMTGELFF. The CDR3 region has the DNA TGTGCCAGCAGTGCCCAGGGGGTTATGACCGGGGAGCTGTTTTTT.

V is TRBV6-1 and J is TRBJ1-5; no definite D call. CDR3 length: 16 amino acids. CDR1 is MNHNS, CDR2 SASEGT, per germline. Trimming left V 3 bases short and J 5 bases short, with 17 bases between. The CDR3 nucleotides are TGTGCCAGCAGTGAGCGGTACCCTCCTATTTATCAGCCCCAGCATTTT. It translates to CASSERYPPIYQPQHF.

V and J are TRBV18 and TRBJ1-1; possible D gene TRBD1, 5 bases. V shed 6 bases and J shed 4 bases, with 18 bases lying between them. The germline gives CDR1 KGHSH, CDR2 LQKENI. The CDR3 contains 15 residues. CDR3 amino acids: CASSQRQYGATEAFF. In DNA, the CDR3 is TGTGCCAGCTCTCAGAGACAGTACGGTGCCACTGAAGCTTTCTTT. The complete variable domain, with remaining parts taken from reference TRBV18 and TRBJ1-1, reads NAGVMQNPRHLVRRRGQEARLRCSPMKGHSHVYWYRQLPEEGLKFMVYLQKENIIDESGMPKERFSAEFPKEGPSILRIQQVVRGDSAAYFCASSQRQYGATEAFFGQGTRLTVV.

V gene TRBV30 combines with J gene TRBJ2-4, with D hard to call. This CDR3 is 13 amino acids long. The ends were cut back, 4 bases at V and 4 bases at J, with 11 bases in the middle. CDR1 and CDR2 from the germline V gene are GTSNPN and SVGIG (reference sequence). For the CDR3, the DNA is TGTGCCTGGACGGAAGGGATTAAAAACATTCAGTACTTC. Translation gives CAWTEGIKNIQYF.

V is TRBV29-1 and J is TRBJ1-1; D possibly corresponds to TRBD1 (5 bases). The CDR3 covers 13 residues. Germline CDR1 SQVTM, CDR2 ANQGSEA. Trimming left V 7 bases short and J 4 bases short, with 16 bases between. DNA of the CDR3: TGCAGCGCTAGTCTCGGGGGGGGCACTGAAGCTTTCTTT. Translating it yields CSASLGGGTEAFF.